The next 15 T cell receptor beta chains were all read from a single sample in a study of cytomegalovirus exposure and HLA in healthy donors (dated by TCRdb to about 2017). The library came from the immunoSEQ multiplex PCR assay. The multiplex PCR relied on a mix of 60 forward primers for TCR Vbeta segments and 13 reverse primers for TCR Jbeta segments. TCRdb obtained this table from immuneACCESS and retained in-frame rearrangements with V and J assigned. These tables miss some clones; where compared with another copy, unresolved V genes account for less than half of the shortfall, and the remainder is unexplained. The sample table shows over 150,000 clones, and approximately 80% are seen once. The top ten clonotypes cover around 5% of the sample. Sequencing was done on a sample of PBMCs. The source of these receptors is a man younger than 35 in good health and CMV-seronegative.

The chain is built from TRBV6-1 and TRBJ2-5; 9 bases line up with TRBD1. Near its end, the DNA agrees better with TRBJ2-7, so the J call may be wrong. The CDR3 has 12 residues. Germline CDR1 is MNHNS and CDR2 is SASEGT. The CDR3 spells CASRGQGYEQYF. DNA of the CDR3: TGTGCCAGCAGGGGACAGGGTTACGAGCAGTACTTC.

This clone has more than one count but fewer than ten. V gene TRBV5-1 combines with J gene TRBJ1-4, with 11 bases identical to TRBD1. This CDR3 is built from 17 residues. The V segment lost 4 bases and the J segment 2 bases; nucleotides outside the gene matches: 7. In germline, CDR1 is SGHRS, CDR2 YFSETQ. The CDR3 region has the DNA TGCGCCAGCAGCCGAGGACAGGGGGCATTTACTAATGAAAAACTGTTTTTT. Translation gives CASSRGQGAFTNEKLFF.

The CDR3 DNA follows: TGTGCCAGCAGCCACAGGGGGCAGAACTATGGCTACACCTTC. Translating it yields CASSHRGQNYGYTF. V and J are TRBV6-5 and TRBJ1-2; 9 bases are a match to TRBD1. Germline V gene data show CDR1 as MNHEY and CDR2 as SVGAGI. V shed 6 bases, J shed 2 bases, and the junction held 4 bases outside the gene matches. The CDR3 sequence is 14 residues long.

The V and J genes are TRBV25-1 and TRBJ1-2; D not certain. This CDR3 contains 13 residues. Trimming removed 1 base at V and 10 bases at J, with 13 bases between. The germline CDR1 and CDR2 sequences are MGHDK and SYGVNS. The CDR3 DNA follows: TGTGCCAGCAGTGAATCCCGGGTATCAGTCTACACCTTC. This translates into CASSESRVSVYTF.

This clone was picked up a small number of times. The rearrangement joins TRBV6-5 to TRBJ1-2, with TRBD1 matching over 10 bases. In germline, CDR1 is MNHEY, CDR2 SVGAGI. Unmatched junction bases numbered 11, after V lost 4 bases and J lost 6 bases. This CDR3 is 16 amino acids long. In DNA, the CDR3 is TGTGCCAGCAGTTCCCCCCGGGACAGGGGTTCAAATGGCTACACCTTC. It is translated as CASSSPRDRGSNGYTF.

To note about this clone: Mismatch with germline at one junction end may stem from a read error. The same CDR3 also results from other DNA sequences found in this sample. This chain links TRBV6-1 with TRBJ1-6; 7 bases are shared with TRBD1. CDR3 length equals 13 residues. The germline V gene encodes CDR1 MNHNS and CDR2 SASEGT. This chain's CDR3 is CASFRDRNSPLHF. Here the CDR3 DNA reads TGTGCCAGCTTCCGGGACAGAAATTCCCCCCTCCACTTT.

Note on this clone: An end of the junction does not agree with germline; a read error may underlie this. The rearrangement joins TRBV6-1 to TRBJ1-1; no definite D call. This CDR3 spans 11 amino acids. Germline V gene lookup returns CDR1 MNHNS and CDR2 SASEGT. CDR3 sequence (DNA): TGTGCCAGCAGTGAAGGTCCTGAAGCCTTCTTT. Protein product: CASSEGPEAFF.

The V gene is TRBV29-1, the J gene TRBJ1-2; 7 bases agree with TRBD1. The V gene's germline CDR1 is SQVTM and CDR2 ANQGSEA. The V gene end was trimmed by 4 bases and the J gene end by 6 bases; junction bases not matched to a gene: 8. This CDR3 is built from 13 residues. In DNA, the CDR3 is TGCAGCGTTGTGCCAGGGGGGCTGAATGGCTACACCTTC. It yields the protein CSVVPGGLNGYTF. Complete variable domain (other parts from reference TRBV29-1 and TRBJ1-2): SAVISQKPSRDICQRGTSLTIQCQVDSQVTMMFWYRQQPGQSLTLIATANQGSEATYESGFVIDKFPISRPNLTFSTLTVSNMSPEDSSIYLCSVVPGGLNGYTFGSGTRLTVV.

This chain joins TRBV5-4 and TRBJ2-5; D is uncertain. Trimming left V 2 bases short and J 0 bases short, with 11 bases between. The length of the CDR3 is 15 residues. Germline loops: CDR1 SGHNT, CDR2 YYREEE (reference sequence). The DNA for the CDR3 is TGTGCCAGCAGCTTCGAACCGAGCCACCAAGAGACCCAGTACTTC. This translates into CASSFEPSHQETQYF.

This clone was detected once. V is TRBV28 and J is TRBJ2-5, with 8 bases fitting TRBD2. Matching the DNA end better, TRBJ2-7 makes the J call doubtful. This CDR3 contains 14 residues. Per germline, CDR1 MDHEN and CDR2 SYDVKM. CDR3 protein: CASSLAGYSYEQYF. As DNA, the CDR3 is TGTGCCAGCAGTCTAGCGGGTTACTCCTACGAGCAGTACTTC.

This clone appeared a single time. This chain joins TRBV9 and TRBJ1-4; the D is unclear. The CDR3 is 14 amino acids. V was trimmed by 4 bases and J by 5 bases, leaving 12 bases between them. Germline V lookup: CDR1 SGDLS, CDR2 YYNGEE. CDR3 amino acids: CASSLRGGNEKLFF. CDR3 DNA sequence: TGTGCCAGCAGCCTCCGGGGAGGGAATGAAAAACTGTTTTTT.

This chain links TRBV6-6 with TRBJ1-6; TRBD1 might be the D (5 bases). CDR1 and CDR2 (germline): MNHNY, SVGAGI (reference sequence). The CDR3 is 14 residues long. V was cut by 8 bases and J by 2 bases, with 10 bases left in between. This chain's CDR3 is CASGGNAYNSPLHF. CDR3 nucleotides: TGTGCCAGCGGGGGGAACGCCTATAATTCACCCCTCCACTTT.

This chain joins TRBV7-9 and TRBJ1-2, with 7 bases fitting TRBD1. Germline CDR1 SEHNR, CDR2 FQNEAQ (reference sequence). The CDR3 is 16 amino acids. The ends lost 1 base at V and 6 bases at J; junction bases unmatched: 11. Here the CDR3 DNA reads TGTGCCAGCAGCTTAGAGGGGGCAGGGAGTAGGGATGGCTACACCTTC. Translation: CASSLEGAGSRDGYTF.

The chain is built from TRBV20-1 and TRBJ2-3; unclear D gene. The germline gives CDR1 DFQATT, CDR2 SNEGSKA (reference sequence). V lost 3 bases and J lost 5, with 3 bases in between. There are 10 residues in the CDR3. In nucleotides, the CDR3 is TGCAGTGCTAGCGGAGATACGCAGTATTTT. Its translation is CSASGDTQYF.

The chain links TRBV6-5 to TRBJ2-4; D perhaps matches TRBD2 (7 bases). V shed 1 base and J shed 7 bases, with 14 bases lying between them. Germline loops: CDR1 MNHEY, CDR2 SVGAGI. The CDR3 is 15 amino acids. The CDR3 loop is CASSYLGGADNIQYF. For the CDR3, the DNA is TGTGCCAGCAGTTACTTAGGGGGGGCGGACAACATTCAGTACTTC.